The T cell receptor (beta chain) under discussion was sequenced for a study of blood T cells in healthy people across ages. For the second PCR, which ran for about 6 to 11 cycles, a sample-barcoded 5' primer and a J-beta primer mix were used. Sequencing of every sample gave 2.5 million or more CDR3-containing paired-end reads. TCRdb re-derived calls from the 5' RACE reads in MiXCR, one entry per CDR3 protein. The sample contains over 500,000 distinct CDR3 sequences, roughly a quarter of which appear only once. This CDR3 has 14 amino acids. Germline V gene lookup returns CDR1 MNHEY and CDR2 SMNVEV (reference sequence). The V and J ends lost 6 bases and 4 bases respectively, with 15 bases between them. This same sample was also taken into another study, of T cells of mothers and their children. Turning to that study: Slightly higher overlap, not significant, was seen in related mother-child pairs than in unrelated pairs. Clones that were microchimeric and persistent were not detected among T cells.

This receptor was obtained from a boy aged 2 to 10 in good health. This sequence joins TRBV27 and TRBJ1-2; D call uncertain. Sequencing used blood. The CDR3 sequence is CASSPTAKLYGYTF. CDR3 sequence (DNA): TGTGCCAGCAGCCCGACGGCGAAACTCTATGGCTACACCTTC.